The 32 T cell receptor beta chains reported below all come from one sample, sequenced in a study of blood T cell repertoires in COVID-19. Libraries were prepared by immunoSEQ multiplex PCR; TCRdb keeps only in-frame clonotypes and omits some of them. The sample has about 230,000 clones, roughly 90% seen once. Specimen: PBMCs or T cells enriched from blood (not recorded which). The receptors were gathered from a woman younger than 45 with acute COVID-19.

The chain recombines TRBV7-2 with TRBJ1-1; TRBD1 might be the D (6 bases). V lost 4 bases to trimming and J lost 3 bases, with 18 bases between them. Germline V gene data show CDR1 as SGHTA and CDR2 as FQGNSA. CDR3 size: 16 residues. CDR3 amino acids: CASSSSVGGGDTEAFF. The DNA of the CDR3 is TGTGCCAGCAGCTCATCGGTGGGAGGGGGGGACACTGAAGCTTTCTTT.

J is TRBJ1-1 and V is TRBV27; D remains ambiguous. The length of the CDR3 is 12 residues. Trimming removed 5 bases at V and 4 bases at J, with 8 bases between. Per germline, CDR1 MNHEY and CDR2 SMNVEV (reference sequence). The CDR3 is CASSRGSTEAFF. The DNA for the CDR3 is TGTGCCAGCAGTAGAGGGAGCACTGAAGCTTTCTTT.

The V gene is TRBV12-3 or TRBV12-4, the J gene TRBJ2-7; 9 positions agree with TRBD1. J lost 3 bases, V lost 3 bases, and 0 bases had no gene match. The CDR3 covers 13 residues. In DNA form, the CDR3 reads TGTGCCAGCAGTTTGGGACAGGGCTACGAGCAGTACTTC. It codes for CASSLGQGYEQYF.

The CDR3 loop reads CASSLEFGGGANTGELFF. CDR3 in DNA: TGTGCCAGCAGCTTAGAGTTCGGCGGGGGTGCGAACACCGGGGAGCTGTTTTTT. The chain links TRBV7-3 to TRBJ2-2, with 7 bases identical to TRBD2. CDR1 is SGHTA, CDR2 FQGTGA, per germline. With V trimmed by 2 bases and J by 0 bases, 9 bases remained unmatched. This CDR3 has 18 residues.

The chain links TRBV6-5 to TRBJ2-7, with 12 bases fitting TRBD1. Per the germline V gene, CDR1 is MNHEY and CDR2 is SVGAGI. Unmatched junction bases numbered 1, after V lost 8 bases and J lost 5 bases. This CDR3 comprises 12 residues. The CDR3 bases are TGTGCCAGCGGGACAGGGGGCCACGAGCAGTACTTC. It is translated as CASGTGGHEQYF.

The V call is TRBV6-5, the J call TRBJ2-3; TRBD2 agrees at 7 bases. Germline V lookup: CDR1 MNHEY, CDR2 SVGAGI. With 6 bases clipped from V and 4 bases from J, the junction kept 4 bases outside the gene matches. The CDR3 has 13 residues. Here the CDR3 reads CASRLAGADTQYF. CDR3 bases: TGTGCCAGCAGACTGGCGGGGGCAGATACGCAGTATTTT.

The DNA for the CDR3 is TGTGCCAGCAGCCACCGGACAGGGGCGGGCGAGCAGTACTTC. It is translated as CASSHRTGAGEQYF. J is TRBJ2-7 and V is TRBV3-1 (or the pseudogene TRBV3-2); 9 bases fit TRBD1. The CDR3 runs 14 residues. V shed 3 bases and J 6 bases; nucleotides not matched to a gene: 6. Germline lookup yields CDR1 LGHDT and CDR2 YNNKEL (reference sequence).

This chain links TRBV9 with TRBJ1-3, with D perhaps matching TRBD1 (5 bases). The V gene lost 3 bases and the J gene lost 3 bases, with 13 bases spanning the gap. Looked up from germline, CDR1 is SGDLS and CDR2 is YYNGEE. This CDR3 is 15 amino acids long. The CDR3 DNA reads as TGTGCCAGCAGCGACCAGGGCGGTGTTGGAAACACCATATATTTT. Its protein is CASSDQGGVGNTIYF.

V usage is TRBV6-2 or TRBV6-3 and J usage is TRBJ1-1, with D unclear. Trimming removed 4 bases from V and 1 base from J, with 4 bases in between. Germline loops: CDR1 MNHEY, CDR2 SVGEGT. The CDR3 loop spans 12 amino acids. The CDR3 sequence is CASSSGNTEAFF. CDR3 DNA: TGTGCCAGCAGTTCAGGGAACACTGAAGCTTTCTTT.

The chain recombines TRBV25-1 with TRBJ2-7; no clear D gene. Deletions cut 3 bases from V and 4 bases from J, with 4 bases between. Germline CDR1 is MGHDK and CDR2 is SYGVNS. The CDR3 has 11 amino acids. As DNA, the CDR3 is TGTGCCAGCAGTGATGAGTACGAGCAGTACTTC. Encoded protein: CASSDEYEQYF.

A note on this clone: The sample has other DNA sequences that encode this CDR3 too. The chain has TRBV18 and TRBJ1-1; D is unresolved. V was trimmed by 2 bases and J by 3 bases, leaving 7 bases between them. Germline V gene lookup returns CDR1 KGHSH and CDR2 LQKENI. CDR3 length: 13 amino acids. The CDR3 coding sequence is TGTGCCAGCTCACCAAACAGAGACACTGAAGCTTTCTTT. The encoded protein is CASSPNRDTEAFF. The full variable domain, its missing parts supplied by reference TRBV18 and TRBJ1-1, is NAGVMQNPRHLVRRRGQEARLRCSPMKGHSHVYWYRQLPEEGLKFMVYLQKENIIDESGMPKERFSAEFPKEGPSILRIQQVVRGDSAAYFCASSPNRDTEAFFGQGTRLTVV.

Here the CDR3 reads CASSFNRAKNIQYF. The CDR3 DNA reads TGTGCCAGCAGCTTTAACAGGGCCAAAAACATTCAGTACTTC. V usage is TRBV7-8 and J usage is TRBJ2-4; maybe TRBD1 (5 bases). The CDR3 is 14 residues long. CDR1 is SGHVS, CDR2 FQNEAQ, per germline. The V and J ends lost 3 bases and 1 base respectively, with 7 bases between them.

The genes are TRBV7-3 and TRBJ1-1; no clear D. Germline-derived CDR1 and CDR2 are SGHTA and FQGTGA. V was shortened by 5 bases and J by 4 bases, with 14 bases between the two germline ends. CDR3 size: 14 residues. The CDR3 bases are TGTGCCAGCAGCATGAGAGGGCGGGGCACTGAAGCTTTCTTT. Encoded protein: CASSMRGRGTEAFF.

The chain uses TRBV20-1 and TRBJ1-3; D unclear. The V gene's germline CDR1 is DFQATT and CDR2 SNEGSKA (reference sequence). The CDR3 is 11 amino acids. The V gene lost 6 bases and the J gene lost 8 bases, with 11 bases spanning the gap. CDR3 residues: CSALGRDTIYF. The CDR3 region has the DNA TGCAGTGCGCTAGGTCGGGACACCATATATTTT.

This CDR3 is CASSERLAGGTDTQYF. The CDR3 region has the DNA TGTGCCAGCAGTGAGAGACTAGCGGGGGGCACAGATACGCAGTATTTT. The rearrangement joins TRBV6-1 to TRBJ2-3; 12 bases align to TRBD2. CDR1 MNHNS and CDR2 SASEGT come from the germline V gene. The CDR3 contains 16 residues. V was clipped by 3 bases and J by 1 base; unmatched bases: 2.

J is TRBJ1-1 and V is TRBV21-1; the table assigns TRBD1, which was not confirmed against the DNA. TRBV21-1 is an annotated pseudogene. This CDR3 is built from 12 residues. Here the CDR3 reads CASSKQGKKAFF. CDR3 nucleotides: TGTGCCAGCAGCAAACAGGGAAAAAAGGCTTTCTTT.

The chain joins TRBV7-9 to TRBJ1-1; D gene uncertain. CDR1 is SEHNR, CDR2 FQNEAQ, per germline (reference sequence). The CDR3 runs 14 residues. The V and J ends lost 3 bases and 0 bases respectively, with 8 bases between them. The CDR3 DNA sequence: TGTGCCAGCAGCTTGTTGCCTATGAACACTGAAGCTTTCTTT. Its translation: CASSLLPMNTEAFF.

The CDR3 nucleotides are TGTGCCAGCTCACCTATGAGGACAGAAAACACTGAAGCTTTCTTT. It codes for CASSPMRTENTEAFF. The V and J genes are TRBV18 and TRBJ1-1, with D possibly TRBD1 on 6 matching bases. The ends were cut back, 3 bases at V and 2 bases at J, with 13 bases in the middle. From germline, CDR1 is KGHSH and CDR2 LQKENI. The CDR3 consists of 15 residues. Variable domain in full (rest from reference TRBV18 and TRBJ1-1): NAGVMQNPRHLVRRRGQEARLRCSPMKGHSHVYWYRQLPEEGLKFMVYLQKENIIDESGMPKERFSAEFPKEGPSILRIQQVVRGDSAAYFCASSPMRTENTEAFFGQGTRLTVV.

The table lists this clone with a few counts. The gene calls are TRBV5-1 and TRBJ2-5, with 10 bases that match TRBD1. The CDR3 contains 15 residues. Germline values: CDR1 SGHRS, CDR2 YFSETQ. V shed 2 bases, J shed 5 bases, and the junction held 6 bases outside the gene matches. The CDR3 nucleotides read TGCGCCAGCAGCTTCACGGGACAGGGGTTCGAGACCCAGTACTTC. It is translated as CASSFTGQGFETQYF.

J is TRBJ1-4 and V is TRBV28; TRBD1 aligns across 7 bases. After removal of 7 bases from V and 7 bases from J, the junction contained 9 bases not matched to a gene. CDR3 length: 14 amino acids. CDR1 is MDHEN, CDR2 SYDVKM, per germline. This CDR3 reads CASKKEGAGEKLFF. The CDR3 DNA sequence: TGTGCCAGCAAGAAGGAGGGGGCTGGTGAAAAACTGTTTTTT. Using reference TRBV28 and TRBJ1-4 for the parts outside the CDR3, the full variable domain is DVKVTQSSRYLVKRTGEKVFLECVQDMDHENMFWYRQDPGLGLRLIYFSYDVKMKEKGDIPEGYSVSREKKERFSLILESASTNQTSMYLCASKKEGAGEKLFFGSGTQLSVL.

The chain employs TRBV6-4 and TRBJ2-1; 8 nucleotides agree with TRBD2. CDR1 MRHNA and CDR2 SNTAGT come from the germline V gene. The CDR3 runs 16 residues. Unmatched junction bases numbered 13, after V lost 6 bases and J lost 6 bases. In DNA form, the CDR3 reads TGTGCCAGCAGCCCCCGGGGGGGCCCCGAGGGCAATGAGCAGTTCTTC. It yields the protein CASSPRGGPEGNEQFF.

The chain has TRBV19 and TRBJ2-3; TRBD2 matches at 14 bases. V was clipped by 3 bases and J by 4 bases; unmatched bases: 9. Germline CDR1 and CDR2: LNHDA and SQIVND (reference sequence). The CDR3 spans 18 residues. CDR3 amino acids: CASSIVGLAGGMSDTQYF. CDR3 nucleotide sequence: TGTGCCAGTAGTATCGTCGGACTAGCGGGGGGCATGTCAGATACGCAGTATTTT.

CDR3 protein: CAISGQVNTEAFF. Written as DNA, the CDR3 is TGTGCCATCAGTGGGCAGGTGAACACTGAAGCTTTCTTT. This chain uses TRBV10-3 with TRBJ1-1; no clear D. CDR1 is ENHRY and CDR2 is SYGVKD in the germline V gene. The V end was cut by 4 bases, the J end by 0 bases, with 6 bases between. CDR3 size: 13 residues.

J is TRBJ2-7 and V is TRBV7-2; D is uncertain. There are 13 residues in the CDR3. Trimming pared 5 bases from V and 7 bases from J, leaving 15 bases between. Germline CDR1 is SGHTA and CDR2 is FQGNSA. The CDR3 loop is CASSPGRHEEQYF. CDR3 sequence (DNA): TGTGCCAGCAGCCCAGGTCGACATGAAGAGCAGTACTTC. Combining the CDR3 with reference TRBV7-2 and TRBJ2-7 gives the whole variable domain GAGVSQSPSNKVTEKGKDVELRCDPISGHTALYWYRQSLGQGLEFLIYFQGNSAPDKSGLPSDRFSAERTGGSVSTLTIQRTQQEDSAVYLCASSPGRHEEQYFGPGTRLTVT.

V is TRBV9 and J is TRBJ2-1; D is uncertain. Per the germline V gene, CDR1 is SGDLS and CDR2 is YYNGEE. The germline V and J ends were trimmed by 4 bases and 3 bases, with 11 bases remaining between them. The CDR3 sequence is 14 residues long. This CDR3 is CASSPHKNYNEQFF. Here the CDR3 DNA reads TGTGCCAGCAGCCCCCACAAGAACTACAATGAGCAGTTCTTC.

The chain carries TRBV24-1 and TRBJ1-5, with D possibly TRBD1 on 6 matching bases. The germline V gene encodes CDR1 KGHDR and CDR2 SFDVKD. The CDR3 covers 14 residues. Trimming pared 7 bases from V and 0 bases from J, leaving 9 bases between. This CDR3 is CATSDRYSNQPQHF. DNA for the CDR3: TGTGCCACCAGCGACAGGTATAGCAATCAGCCCCAGCATTTT.

The chain has TRBV4-2 and TRBJ2-7; TRBD1 matches at 11 bases. CDR3 size: 15 residues. The V gene's germline CDR1 is LGHNA and CDR2 YNFKEQ. V was pared by 0 bases and J by 5 bases, with 3 bases of the junction left unmatched. In nucleotides, the CDR3 is TGTGCCAGCAGCCAAGAGGGGACAGGGGGTAACGAGCAGTACTTC. Translating it yields CASSQEGTGGNEQYF.

V and J are TRBV3-1 (or the pseudogene TRBV3-2) and TRBJ2-3, with D maybe TRBD1 (7 bases). The CDR3 spans 14 residues. Germline V gene data show CDR1 as LGHDT and CDR2 as YNNKEL (reference sequence). Trimming took off 8 bases at V and 3 bases at J, with 15 bases between the two ends. The CDR3 bases are TGTGCCAGCCAGGTGACAGGGAGGACAGATACGCAGTATTTT. This encodes CASQVTGRTDTQYF.

The V gene is TRBV27, the J gene TRBJ1-2; TRBD1 aligns across 7 bases. The CDR3 sequence is 16 residues long. V lost 1 base to trimming and J lost 0 bases; unmatched junction nucleotides: 5. Germline CDR1 reads MNHEY; CDR2 reads SMNVEV (reference sequence). The chain's CDR3 is CASSLYGTESNYGYTF. CDR3 bases: TGTGCCAGCAGTTTATACGGGACAGAGTCTAACTATGGCTACACCTTC.

The genes are TRBV7-2 and TRBJ1-2; D is possibly TRBD1 (5 bases). The ends were cut back, 3 bases at V and 8 bases at J, with 22 bases in the middle. Germline loops: CDR1 SGHTA, CDR2 FQGNSA. The CDR3 extends over 16 amino acids. The CDR3 region has the DNA TGTGCCAGCAGCTTCCCCCCATGGGCAGGGCGCTGGGGCTACACCTTC. Protein product: CASSFPPWAGRWGYTF.

The chain joins TRBV24-1 to TRBJ2-7, with TRBD1 as a possible D gene (6 bases). The CDR3 contains 16 residues. V was clipped by 3 bases and J by 3 bases, with 17 bases between them. In germline, CDR1 is KGHDR, CDR2 SFDVKD. The CDR3 protein is CATSDPGHPWIYEQYF. CDR3 DNA: TGTGCCACCAGTGATCCGGGACATCCATGGATCTACGAGCAGTACTTC.

The gene calls are TRBV11-3 and TRBJ1-4; 7 positions agree with TRBD1. In germline, CDR1 is SGHNT, CDR2 YENEEA. The CDR3 spans 15 residues. V gave up 1 base and J gave up 6 bases; unmatched junction bases: 5. CDR3 bases: TGTGCCAGCAGCTTAGGAAGGGGGCCGGATGAAAAACTGTTTTTT. Amino acid sequence: CASSLGRGPDEKLFF.